This TCR beta chain derives from a study of blood T cell repertoires in COVID-19. Study-wide background: PBMCs, B-cell-depleted T cells, or T cells provided the cDNA or gDNA that made up the material.

Under the authors' procedure: For nucleated cells, counts were estimated from reference gene primer amplification. Using immunoSEQ multiplex PCR, the repertoire was profiled, and TCRdb retains in-frame clones only, with some absent. V and J calls and clone size are those listed in that table; D and trimming were worked out from the DNA. Of 310,000 or so clones in the sample, around 90% were seen once. Germline loops: CDR1 KGHDR, CDR2 SFDVKD. Trimming shortened V by 5 bases and J by 2 bases, and 8 bases separated the two germline ends. The CDR3 is 13 amino acids. The sequence came from a woman aged 40 to 55 who had recovered from COVID-19. This chain links TRBV24-1 with TRBJ1-2; D call uncertain. Sequencing was done on a sample of PBMCs or T cells enriched from blood (not recorded which). CDR3 protein: CATSADLNYGYTF. DNA of the CDR3: TGTGCCACCAGTGCGGACTTAAACTATGGCTACACCTTC.